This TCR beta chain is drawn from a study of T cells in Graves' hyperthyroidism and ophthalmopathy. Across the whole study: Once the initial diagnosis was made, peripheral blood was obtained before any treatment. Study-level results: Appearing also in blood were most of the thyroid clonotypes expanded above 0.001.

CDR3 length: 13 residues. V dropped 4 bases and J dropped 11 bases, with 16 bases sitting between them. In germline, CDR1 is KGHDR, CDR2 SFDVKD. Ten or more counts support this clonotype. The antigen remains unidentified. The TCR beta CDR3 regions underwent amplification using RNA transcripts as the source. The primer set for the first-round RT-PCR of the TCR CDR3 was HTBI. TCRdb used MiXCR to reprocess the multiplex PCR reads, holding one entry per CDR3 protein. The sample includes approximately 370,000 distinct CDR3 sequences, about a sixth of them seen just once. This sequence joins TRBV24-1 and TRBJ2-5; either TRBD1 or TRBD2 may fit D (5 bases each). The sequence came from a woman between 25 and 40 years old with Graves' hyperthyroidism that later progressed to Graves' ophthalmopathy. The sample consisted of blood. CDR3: CATSENPGTYQYF. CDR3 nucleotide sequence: TGTGCCACCAGTGAGAATCCCGGGACCTATCAGTACTTC.